Below, 20 T cell receptor beta chains from the same sample are listed, as sequenced in a study of low-dose radiotherapy and immunotherapy resistance in tumors. Described time point: before trial treatment. First-strand cDNA relied on TRAV- and TRBV-specific primers spanning alpha and beta chains. TCRs underwent approximately 20 PCR cycles of amplification with a constant-region primer and V-primer adapter. Via MiXCR, TCRdb re-called the reads, giving one row per CDR3 protein. The sample records tens of thousands of distinct CDR3 sequences, 15% to 20% being singletons. The sample consisted of PBMCs, taken before treatment. These receptors were obtained from a male donor with prostate cancer.

This clonotype was observed at least ten times. The chain uses TRBV11-2 and TRBJ2-2; D may match TRBD1 or TRBD2 (5 bases each). The V and J ends lost 5 bases and 2 bases respectively, with 12 bases between them. This CDR3 has 15 residues. Germline CDR1 is SGHAT and CDR2 is FQNNGV. CDR3 protein: CASSLWDLNTGELFF. CDR3 in DNA: TGTGCCAGCAGCCTCTGGGACCTAAACACCGGGGAGCTGTTTTTT.

This clonotype was counted many times. CDR3 DNA: TGTGCCAGCAGTTTTTCCCCCCCCCGAGGCTACACCTTC. It translates to CASSFSPPRGYTF. J is TRBJ1-2 and V is TRBV12-3 or TRBV12-4; no clear D gene. The V gene lost 3 bases and the J gene lost 8 bases, with 13 bases spanning the gap. This CDR3 contains 13 residues.

The chain has TRBV7-2 and TRBJ2-5; D is possibly TRBD2 (6 bases). CDR1 and CDR2 from the germline V gene are SGHTA and FQGNSA. CDR3 length: 16 residues. Trimming pared 1 base from V and 7 bases from J, leaving 19 bases between. The CDR3 DNA reads as TGTGCCAGCAGCTTAGATTCACGGGGGTCAAAGGGGACCCAGTACTTC. Translation gives CASSLDSRGSKGTQYF.

This clonotype has ten or more counts. The chain employs TRBV9 and TRBJ2-1; TRBD2 aligns across 11 bases. This CDR3 comprises 17 residues. CDR1 and CDR2 (germline): SGDLS, YYNGEE. The J segment lost 4 bases and the V segment lost 0 bases, leaving 6 bases of the junction unmatched. The CDR3 reads CASSVGASGGPYNEQFF. The CDR3 nucleotides are TGTGCCAGCAGCGTAGGGGCTAGCGGGGGGCCATACAATGAGCAGTTCTTC.

This clonotype was counted at least ten times. This chain links TRBV18 with TRBJ2-3; no reliable D call. The CDR3 spans 14 residues. The V gene's germline CDR1 is KGHSH and CDR2 LQKENI. V lost 3 bases, J lost 3 bases, and 10 bases lay in between. The DNA for the CDR3 is TGTGCCAGCTCACCGGGGTCCCTTACAGATACGCAGTATTTT. It translates to CASSPGSLTDTQYF.

The table lists this clonotype with many counts. The V and J genes are TRBV10-3 and TRBJ1-6, with a possible D match to TRBD1 (5 bases). The V end lost 7 bases, the J end lost 14 bases, and 21 bases lay between the germline ends. The CDR3 extends over 14 amino acids. Germline V gene lookup returns CDR1 ENHRY and CDR2 SYGVKD. CDR3 DNA: TGTGCCATCACTCTCGGGACCCGGGGTGAGGCCCTCCACTTT. This encodes CAITLGTRGEALHF.

In the case of this clonotype: This likely came from a read error, as a far larger clone is one base away. This rearrangement joins TRBV11-2 to TRBJ2-4, with 15 nucleotides matching TRBD2. The CDR3 consists of 14 residues. Losses at the gene ends were 5 bases for V and 13 bases for J; bases not matched to a gene: 6. Germline CDR1 SGHAT, CDR2 FQNNGV. The CDR3 nucleotides read TGTGCCAGCAGCCAGGGACTAGCGGGGGGTGGGCAGTACTTC. It encodes CASSQGLAGGGQYF.

In its sample, this clonotype was seen many times. The V and J genes are TRBV19 and TRBJ1-1; 8 bases agree with TRBD1. Germline loops: CDR1 LNHDA, CDR2 SQIVND (reference sequence). V lost 2 bases and J lost 7; bases outside the gene matches: 12. The CDR3 runs 16 residues. Here the CDR3 reads CASSIIPIDRGLEAFF. The CDR3 DNA reads as TGTGCCAGTAGTATAATCCCCATCGACAGGGGCCTTGAAGCTTTCTTT.

In this sample, this clonotype turned up many times. The rearrangement uses TRBV5-1 and TRBJ2-4; 7 bases align to TRBD1. From germline, CDR1 is SGHRS and CDR2 YFSETQ. The junction had 2 bases not matched to a gene; V was cut back by 5 bases and J by 6 bases. The CDR3 is made up of 12 amino acids. In DNA form, the CDR3 reads TGCGCCAGCAGTCGGGACAGAAACATTCAGTACTTC. Translation: CASSRDRNIQYF. Full variable domain (outside the CDR3, taken from reference TRBV5-1 and TRBJ2-4): KAGVTQTPRYLIKTRGQQVTLSCSPISGHRSVSWYQQTPGQGLQFLFEYFSETQRNKGNFPGRFSGRQFSNSRSEMNVSTLELGDSALYLCASSRDRNIQYFGAGTRLSVL.

This clonotype was counted many times. The chain links TRBV15 to TRBJ2-3, with D possibly TRBD2 on 7 matching bases. The V end lost 0 bases, the J end lost 4 bases, and 20 bases lay between the germline ends. The CDR3 sequence is 18 residues long. Germline lookup yields CDR1 LNHNV and CDR2 YYDKDF (reference sequence). CDR3 sequence: CATSRDKTRRGHADTQYF. The DNA of the CDR3 is TGTGCCACCAGCAGAGATAAGACGAGGCGGGGGCATGCAGATACGCAGTATTTT.

This chain uses TRBV6-2 or TRBV6-3 with TRBJ1-5, with a weak D call TRBD1 (6 bases). This CDR3 region has 15 residues. V was pared by 6 bases and J by 7 bases, with 19 bases between. Germline CDR1 and CDR2: MNHEY and SVGEGT. The CDR3 spells CASRPGTKTPQPQHF. CDR3 nucleotide sequence: TGTGCCAGCAGGCCCGGGACAAAAACCCCCCAGCCCCAGCATTTT.

In this sample, this clonotype turned up many times. The V call is TRBV29-1, the J call TRBJ2-7; either TRBD1 or TRBD2 may fit D (5 bases each). V lost 3 bases and J lost 5, with 20 bases in between. This CDR3 contains 15 residues. Germline CDR1 SQVTM, CDR2 ANQGSEA. CDR3 coding DNA: TGCAGCGTTGACCTCCCAGGGCCCGGGATCCACGAGCAGTACTTC. As protein: CSVDLPGPGIHEQYF.

This clonotype was recorded many times. V gene TRBV3-1 combines with J gene TRBJ2-3; D possibly matches TRBD1 or TRBD2 (5 bases each). CDR1 is LGHDT, CDR2 YNNKEL, per germline (reference sequence). With 4 bases removed from V and 4 bases from J, the gap between germline ends came to 18 bases. The CDR3 has 16 amino acids. CDR3 coding DNA: TGTGCCAGCAGCCCACGGACCCCGTCGGGGCCAGATACGCAGTATTTT. Protein: CASSPRTPSGPDTQYF.

The genes are TRBV30 and TRBJ1-1; perhaps TRBD1 as D (5 bases). V was trimmed by 3 bases and J by 1 base, leaving 15 bases between them. Germline V gene sequence: CDR1 GTSNPN, CDR2 SVGIG (reference sequence). The CDR3 covers 15 residues. CDR3 sequence: CAWSRRRGPNTEAFF. The DNA for the CDR3 is TGTGCCTGGAGCCGGAGGCGGGGACCGAACACTGAAGCTTTCTTT.

The chain joins TRBV6-2 or TRBV6-3 to TRBJ1-1; D is undetermined. V was shortened by 10 bases and J by 4 bases, with 10 bases between the two germline ends. Germline-derived CDR1 and CDR2 are MNHEY and SVGEGT. The CDR3 length is 11 residues. CDR3: CATEDVTEAFF. The CDR3 DNA sequence: TGTGCCACCGAGGACGTCACTGAAGCTTTCTTT.

This clonotype was seen many times. The V call is TRBV12-3 or TRBV12-4, the J call TRBJ2-5; no firm D call. The CDR3 is made up of 14 amino acids. The ends were cut back, 5 bases at V and 3 bases at J, with 13 bases in the middle. This CDR3 reads CASSPTNSKETQYF. Written as DNA, the CDR3 is TGTGCCAGCAGTCCCACCAACAGCAAAGAGACCCAGTACTTC.

This clonotype was seen repeatedly, ten times or more. This rearrangement joins TRBV6-1 to TRBJ2-1, with 7 bases fitting TRBD2. Germline loops: CDR1 MNHNS, CDR2 SASEGT. This CDR3 contains 16 residues. The junction had 9 bases not matched to a gene; V was cut back by 6 bases and J by 1 base. CDR3 in amino acids: CASRLDPGGSYNEQFF. The CDR3 nucleotides are TGTGCCAGCAGGCTGGACCCGGGGGGTTCCTACAATGAGCAGTTCTTC.

This clonotype was seen ten or more times. This chain uses TRBV19 with TRBJ2-3, with D perhaps matching TRBD1 (6 bases). CDR3 length: 12 residues. From germline, CDR1 is LNHDA and CDR2 SQIVND (reference sequence). V was cut by 11 bases and J by 6 bases, with 15 bases left in between. The CDR3 region is CASGVNGDTQYF. CDR3 sequence (DNA): TGTGCCTCAGGGGTGAATGGGGATACGCAGTATTTT.

The gene calls are TRBV2 and TRBJ2-1; D gene uncertain. CDR3 size: 9 residues. Germline V gene data show CDR1 as SNHLY and CDR2 as FYNNEI. Deletions cut 7 bases from V and 7 bases from J, with 2 bases between. In DNA, the CDR3 is TGTGCCAGCACAAATGAGCAGTTCTTC. Protein: CASTNEQFF. The full variable domain, rest sourced from reference TRBV2 and TRBJ2-1, is EPEVTQTPSHQVTQMGQEVILRCVPISNHLYFYWYRQILGQKVEFLVSFYNNEISEKSEIFDDQFSVERPDGSNFTLKIRSTKLEDSAMYFCASTNEQFFGPGTRLTVL.

This clonotype was picked up many times. J is TRBJ1-4 and V is TRBV6-1; 10 positions match TRBD1. The CDR3 consists of 14 residues. Per germline, CDR1 MNHNS and CDR2 SASEGT. V shed 6 bases and J 8 bases; nucleotides not matched to a gene: 6. The CDR3 DNA is TGTGCCAGCAGCCAGACAGGGGGCAGGGAAAAACTGTTTTTT. Residues: CASSQTGGREKLFF.